The 16 T cell receptor beta chains given below trace back to one sample, sequenced in a study of blood T cells in healthy people across ages. A sample-barcoded 5' primer and a J-beta primer mix were used in a second PCR of roughly 7 to 11 cycles. MiXCR, run by TCRdb on the 5' RACE reads, gives a single entry per CDR3 protein. The sample has 920,000 or so distinct CDR3 sequences; less than 50% are singletons. The specimen sequenced was blood. Receptors originate from a woman aged 55-69 years in good health.

The chain uses TRBV10-3 and TRBJ2-5; possibly TRBD1 for D (7 bases). CDR1 is ENHRY, CDR2 SYGVKD, per germline. The CDR3 extends over 13 amino acids. Trimming removed 4 bases at V and 4 bases at J, with 10 bases between. DNA for the CDR3: TGTGCCATCAGTGGGGGGGACAGAGAGACCCAGTACTTC. It codes for CAISGGDRETQYF.

This clonotype was seen only a few times. This chain connects TRBV28 to TRBJ2-3; TRBD2 agrees at 12 bases. CDR1 and CDR2 from the germline V gene are MDHEN and SYDVKM. V was clipped by 5 bases and J by 3 bases; unmatched bases: 3. CDR3 length: 15 residues. CDR3 in amino acids: CASSPSGRGTDTQYF. The CDR3 DNA follows: TGTGCCAGCAGTCCTAGCGGGAGGGGGACAGATACGCAGTATTTT.

This clonotype was counted only a few times. This rearrangement joins TRBV5-1 to TRBJ2-7, with D perhaps matching TRBD1 (7 bases). The CDR3 loop spans 14 amino acids. Germline V gene lookup returns CDR1 SGHRS and CDR2 YFSETQ. V was pared by 0 bases and J by 6 bases, with 13 bases between. CDR3 sequence: CASSLVAGGFEQYF. Written as DNA, the CDR3 is TGCGCCAGCAGCTTGGTGGCAGGGGGGTTCGAGCAGTACTTC.

The chain recombines TRBV10-1 with TRBJ2-3, with TRBD2 matching over 12 bases. Germline V gene sequence: CDR1 WNHNN, CDR2 SYGVQD (reference sequence). The CDR3 length is 16 residues. The junction had 6 bases not matched to a gene; V was cut back by 3 bases and J by 5 bases. The CDR3 loop is CASSEGLAGMRDTQYF. The DNA for the CDR3 is TGCGCCAGCAGTGAAGGACTAGCGGGAATGAGAGATACGCAGTATTTT.

This clonotype has a handful of counts. This chain uses TRBV20-1 with TRBJ2-1; no clear D gene. The V end was cut by 6 bases, the J end by 10 bases, with 10 bases between. The CDR3 consists of 10 residues. Per the germline V gene, CDR1 is DFQATT and CDR2 is SNEGSKA (reference sequence). The CDR3 spells CSAPIAEQFF. The CDR3 DNA sequence: TGCAGTGCACCGATCGCCGAGCAGTTCTTC.

In its sample, this clonotype was seen a few times. The junction departs from germline at one end; a sequencing error may be responsible. The rearrangement uses TRBV7-9 and TRBJ1-1; the match to TRBD1 covers 8 bases. The CDR3 covers 17 residues. CDR1 is SEHNR and CDR2 is FQNEAQ in the germline V gene (reference sequence). CDR3: CASTLGSDRAKNTEAFF. DNA for the CDR3: TGTGCCAGCACCTTAGGTTCGGACAGGGCCAAGAACACTGAAGCTTTCTTT. The whole variable domain, remainder taken from reference TRBV7-9 and TRBJ1-1, is DTGVSQNPRHKITKRGQNVTFRCDPISEHNRLYWYRQTLGQGPEFLTYFQNEAQLEKSRLLSDRFSAERPKGSFSTLEIQRTEQGDSAMYLCASTLGSDRAKNTEAFFGQGTRLTVV.

The rearrangement joins TRBV10-2 to TRBJ2-5, with 9 bases aligning to TRBD2. Germline CDR1 and CDR2: WSHSY and SAAADI. The length of the CDR3 is 13 residues. Trimming cost V 3 bases and J 13 bases; bases outside gene matches: 9. Written as DNA, the CDR3 is TGCGCCAGCAGTGAAGTAGCGGGGGTGTCTGGGTACTTC. Translation gives CASSEVAGVSGYF.

In its sample, this clonotype was seen once. At one boundary the junction diverges from the germline segment, which might be a read error. CDR3 sequence: CGADRRETQYF. As DNA, the CDR3 is TGCGGTGCGGACCGGCGGGAGACCCAGTACTTC. The chain employs TRBV20-1 and TRBJ2-5, with unresolved D. Germline V lookup: CDR1 DFQATT, CDR2 SNEGSKA (reference sequence). This CDR3 is built from 11 residues.

The chain has TRBV5-1 and TRBJ2-7, with 9 bases that match TRBD1. The germline V gene encodes CDR1 SGHRS and CDR2 YFSETQ. J gave up 3 bases and V 3 bases, and 7 bases lay outside the gene matches. This CDR3 has 15 amino acids. Here the CDR3 DNA reads TGCGCCAGCAGCTCACCCGGGACAGGGTTCTACGAGCAGTACTTC. Translating it yields CASSSPGTGFYEQYF.

This chain connects TRBV6-6 to TRBJ2-3; D is perhaps TRBD2 (5 bases). Germline loops: CDR1 MNHNY, CDR2 SVGAGI (reference sequence). This CDR3 region has 14 residues. The germline V and J ends were trimmed by 4 bases and 4 bases, with 12 bases remaining between them. The CDR3 DNA reads TGTGCCAGCAGTTCACTGTTGAGGGCAGATACGCAGTATTTT. Its translation is CASSSLLRADTQYF.

The CDR3 region is CASSRTGTGANVLTF. DNA of the CDR3: TGTGCCAGCTCACGAACAGGGACTGGGGCCAACGTCCTGACTTTC. This chain connects TRBV18 to TRBJ2-6; tentatively, D is TRBD1 (6 bases). This CDR3 has 15 amino acids. CDR1 and CDR2 (germline): KGHSH, LQKENI. V shed 4 bases and J shed 2 bases, with 9 bases lying between them.

The V gene is TRBV29-1, the J gene TRBJ2-1, with 9 nucleotides matching TRBD2. The germline V gene has CDR1 SQVTM and CDR2 ANQGSEA. This CDR3 has 13 amino acids. V lost 7 bases to trimming and J lost 8 bases; unmatched junction nucleotides: 9. The CDR3, as DNA: TGCAGCGGGGTCGCGGGAGGGCCGGATGAGCAGTTCTTC. Translated: CSGVAGGPDEQFF.

The table lists this clonotype with a count of one. V is TRBV12-3 or TRBV12-4 and J is TRBJ2-2; a weak D match, TRBD1 (5 bases). The CDR3 spans 13 residues. V was pared by 10 bases and J by 5 bases, with 14 bases between. The CDR3 sequence: CATPSRVTGELFF. The DNA of the CDR3 is TGTGCCACCCCAAGCAGGGTTACCGGGGAGCTGTTTTTT.

V is TRBV29-1 and J is TRBJ2-2; 10 bases line up with TRBD2. The CDR3 is 15 residues long. The junction had 7 bases not matched to a gene; V was cut back by 7 bases and J by 2 bases. CDR1 SQVTM and CDR2 ANQGSEA come from the germline V gene. Written as DNA, the CDR3 is TGCAGCGCAACAACTAGCGGGACAAACACCGGGGAGCTGTTTTTT. Translated, it gives CSATTSGTNTGELFF.

A few counts support this clonotype. The chain is built from TRBV9 and TRBJ1-6; D is undetermined. This CDR3 has 11 amino acids. Trimming removed 3 bases at V and 7 bases at J, with 2 bases between. The germline V gene encodes CDR1 SGDLS and CDR2 YYNGEE. The CDR3 is CASSGNSPLHF. The CDR3 DNA reads as TGTGCCAGCAGCGGAAATTCACCCCTCCACTTT.

This sequence joins TRBV12-3 or TRBV12-4 and TRBJ2-7, with 9 positions matching TRBD2. The CDR3 contains 16 residues. The V segment lost 6 bases and the J segment 5 bases; nucleotides outside the gene matches: 14. The CDR3 DNA sequence: TGTGCCAGCAGCCAAAGGTCCCTAGCGGGATCCGACGAGCAGTACTTC. Translated, it gives CASSQRSLAGSDEQYF.